The present TCR beta chain was sequenced within a study of CD8 T cells in ankylosing spondylitis. Whole-study results and caveats: Significantly higher representation of disease-linked clones was reported for matched ankylosing spondylitis synovial fluid. Disease-linked clones were found to be CD8+ and relatively rare in peripheral blood. Apparently characteristic of ankylosing spondylitis blood was a TCR beta motif (under ten highly homologous variants).

Germline V gene sequence: CDR1 MNHEY, CDR2 SVGEGT. The CDR3 length is 15 residues. With 2 bases removed from V and 0 bases from J, the gap between germline ends came to 5 bases. This clonotype was seen ten or more times. Its specificity is not known. Libraries of TCR beta came from quantitative 5'-RACE with molecular barcodes. TCRdb called the 5' RACE reads again in MiXCR, with one record for every CDR3 protein. Of roughly 240,000 distinct CDR3 sequences listed, 7% to 10% are singletons. This sequence joins TRBV6-2 or TRBV6-3 and TRBJ2-6; D call uncertain. This receptor was taken from a female donor with ankylosing spondylitis or in good health (not recorded which). The sequenced material came from blood, either unsorted or a sorted T cell fraction (not recorded which). CDR3 in amino acids: CASSYRDSGANVLTF. The CDR3 DNA reads as TGTGCCAGCAGTTACAGGGACTCTGGGGCCAACGTCCTGACTTTC.